This T cell receptor (beta chain) is from a study of PD-L1 blockade in urothelial cancer. Time point described: peripheral blood 6 weeks after treatment start. This CDR3 contains 13 residues. V was cut by 0 bases and J by 8 bases, with 10 bases left in between. The germline V gene has CDR1 SGHAT and CDR2 FQNNGV. The assay was immunoSEQ multiplex PCR, and TCRdb's table has in-frame clones only and misses some. The data show about 120,000 clones, 75% to 90% seen once. The chain joins TRBV11-2 to TRBJ1-1; D uncertain. The source was PBMCs, collected around atezolizumab (anti-PD-L1) treatment. The sequence came from a man aged 55 to 70 with urothelial cancer. CDR3 region: CASSLDPGGEAFF. In DNA, the CDR3 is TGTGCCAGCAGCTTAGATCCAGGAGGGGAAGCTTTCTTT.